This entry concerns a single T cell receptor beta chain. The antigen is not known. The germline CDR1 and CDR2 sequences are SGHNT and YENEEA. Trimming pared 1 base from V and 4 bases from J, leaving 11 bases between. This CDR3 has 15 residues. The protocol was immunoSEQ multiplex PCR, while the TCRdb copy is restricted to in-frame clones and leaves out a portion. The sample holds just over 150,000 clones, about 87% seen once. This sample stems from a study of T cell responses to AZD1222 COVID-19 vaccine. Study results and caveats: Repertoires were collected only later (after the peak T cell response had occurred). With two AZD1222 doses given, Spike-specific TCR breadth and depth both rose. At baseline, just a handful of AZD1222 recipients tested seropositive.

Both about-4-week and about-12-week second-dose recipients were combined. Source: peripheral blood, taken 28 days after the second AZD1222 dose. The receptor comes from an adult who received the AZD1222 COVID-19 vaccine. The rearrangement links TRBV11-3 to TRBJ2-1, with D possibly TRBD2 on 6 matching bases. The CDR3 region has the DNA TGTGCCAGCAGCTTAGGAGCGGGCAAGTACAATGAGCAGTTCTTC. Its protein is CASSLGAGKYNEQFF.